The source of this T cell receptor (beta chain) is a study of immune heterogeneity within non-small cell lung tumors. Study context: Histologically, a handful of tumors were squamous cell carcinomas and 9 to 10 were non-squamous carcinomas. The remaining 1 tumor was not otherwise specified.

This clonotype was recorded many times. Its target is unknown. The CDR3 covers 12 residues. Germline CDR1 reads SGHAT; CDR2 reads FQDESV (reference sequence). Trimming left V 3 bases short and J 7 bases short, with 7 bases between. Bulk tumor genomic DNA, 550 to 650 ng per sample, was the template. While surgery was under way, several biopsies spaced far apart were taken per primary tumor. The study enrolled patients with untreated, newly diagnosed non-small cell lung cancer who underwent curative surgery. Notes on the study in general: Local tumor mutational burden, with an R of about 0.34, correlated moderately but significantly with local T-cell clonality.

TCR beta CDR3 amplification used multiplex PCR with 32 V and 13 J primers. TCRdb independently ran MiXCR on the multiplex PCR reads; one entry per CDR3 protein. The data hold around 23,000 distinct CDR3 sequences, with 25% to 30% observed a single time. The chain has TRBV11-1 and TRBJ2-1; D uncertain. This TCR was recovered from a man in his forties with non-small cell lung cancer. The sequenced sample was lung tumor tissue. CDR3 region: CASSFGANEQFF. CDR3 coding DNA: TGTGCCAGCAGCTTTGGAGCGAATGAGCAGTTCTTC. Combining the CDR3 with reference TRBV11-1 and TRBJ2-1 gives the whole variable domain EAEVAQSPRYKITEKSQAVAFWCDPISGHATLYWYRQILGQGPELLVQFQDESVVDDSQLPKDRFSAERLKGVDSTLKIQPAELGDSAMYLCASSFGANEQFFGPGTRLTVL.